This is a list of T cell receptor beta chains from one sample in a study of human T cells and chemical hapten exposure. MiXCR, run by TCRdb on the RACE reads, gives a single entry per CDR3 protein. The sample shows fewer than 90,000 distinct CDR3 sequences, approximately 7% of them seen only once. The sample here was whole blood, taken in connection with sensitization to the hapten diphenylcyclopropenone (DPC). The source is a woman between 25 and 40 years old with alopecia areata. Some clones in this sample may be carry-over from other donors' samples. Each CDR3 is given without its conserved first and last residue. D genes are given only for firm matches. Size is omitted from some rows. Given values are once, few, many or a class for expanded clones.

clone_size	v_call	cdr3_length	j_call	d_call	cdr3_aa
many	TRBV6-5	13	TRBJ2-6	-	ASSSEGSGANVLT
many	TRBV6-5	11	TRBJ1-2	TRBD1	ASRQGEAGGYT
many	TRBV2	12	TRBJ1-1	-	ASKTGTGRTEAF
many	TRBV2	12	TRBJ1-1	-	ASRQETGYTEAF
-	TRBV15	10	TRBJ1-2	-	ATSRESYGYT
-	TRBV19	16	TRBJ2-6	TRBD1	ASRTNRDRGSGANVLT
-	TRBV20-1	12	TRBJ2-1	-	SAEDGPSYNEQF
few	TRBV2	12	TRBJ1-5	-	ASSADRRNQPQH
few	TRBV29-1	11	TRBJ2-3	-	SVSSSITDTQY
many	TRBV20-1	12	TRBJ1-4	TRBD1	SGQGASANEKLF
many	TRBV29-1	10	TRBJ1-2	-	SVGADYYGYT
few	TRBV12-3/TRBV12-4	14	TRBJ1-2	-	ASSSQLGSGDYGYT